Following are 21 T cell receptor beta chains from one sample sequenced in a study of control samples from healthy donors and cancer patients (dated by TCRdb to the early 2020s). The method was the immunoSEQ multiplex PCR assay. The immuneACCESS repertoire file appears here via TCRdb, limited to in-frame rearrangements. These files lack a portion of the clones; in checked studies, under half of the deficit traces to unresolved V genes, and the cause of the others is not known. In all, the sample holds 350,000 to 450,000 clones, and 80% to 95% of those were seen once. The ten largest clones capture approximately 6.3% of the sample. What was sequenced was PBMCs. The source of these receptors is a man in his forties with head and neck cancer.

The chain couples TRBV7-9 to TRBJ2-7; maybe TRBD2 (6 bases). This CDR3 is 15 amino acids long. The germline V and J ends were trimmed by 1 base and 2 bases, with 12 bases remaining between them. Germline CDR1 reads SEHNR; CDR2 reads FQNEAQ (reference sequence). CDR3 loop: CASSLEAGPTYEQYF. The CDR3 region has the DNA TGTGCCAGCAGCTTAGAGGCGGGACCGACCTACGAGCAGTACTTC.

The chain joins TRBV6-5 to TRBJ2-2; a possible D gene is TRBD1 (6 bases). The CDR3 consists of 14 residues. V lost 6 bases and J 4 bases, leaving 12 bases between the germline ends. The germline CDR1 and CDR2 sequences are MNHEY and SVGAGI. The CDR3 loop is CASRTNRATGELFF. The DNA of the CDR3 is TGTGCCAGCAGAACAAACAGGGCCACCGGGGAGCTGTTTTTT.

This chain uses TRBV7-2 with TRBJ2-5; D remains ambiguous. Germline-derived CDR1 and CDR2 are SGHTA and FQGNSA. CDR3 length: 13 residues. The V and J ends lost 2 bases and 6 bases respectively, with 10 bases between them. This CDR3 is CASSLLSAKTQYF. CDR3 nucleotides: TGTGCCAGCAGCTTATTGAGCGCAAAGACCCAGTACTTC.

The gene calls are TRBV28 and TRBJ2-1; 9 nucleotides align to TRBD1. V lost 7 bases to trimming and J lost 4 bases; unmatched junction nucleotides: 11. Germline V gene lookup returns CDR1 MDHEN and CDR2 SYDVKM. There are 16 residues in the CDR3. DNA for the CDR3: TGTGCCAGCAACCTTTCATGGGACAGGGATTACAATGAGCAGTTCTTC. It is translated as CASNLSWDRDYNEQFF.

This chain connects TRBV7-9 to TRBJ2-7, with unresolved D. The CDR3 runs to 12 residues. The germline gives CDR1 SEHNR, CDR2 FQNEAQ (reference sequence). Trimming removed 3 bases at V and 4 bases at J, with 7 bases between. The CDR3 loop is CASSLIGYEQYF. The CDR3 DNA follows: TGTGCCAGCAGCTTGATAGGGTACGAGCAGTACTTC.

A remark on this clone: The sample has other DNA sequences that encode this CDR3 too. This chain links TRBV5-1 with TRBJ1-3; maybe TRBD1 (5 bases). V lost 2 bases and J lost 0, with 12 bases in between. CDR3 size: 16 residues. The germline V gene has CDR1 SGHRS and CDR2 YFSETQ. The CDR3 coding sequence is TGCGCCAGCAGCTTAGGAGGGGCCCACTCTGGAAACACCATATATTTT. Encoded protein: CASSLGGAHSGNTIYF.

The rearrangement uses TRBV19 and TRBJ2-1; D remains unclear. Trimming removed 6 bases from V and 3 bases from J, with 15 bases in between. Germline-derived CDR1 and CDR2 are LNHDA and SQIVND (reference sequence). CDR3 length equals 15 residues. CDR3 sequence (DNA): TGTGCCAGTAGCCCCCCCCTGGAAATCTACAATGAGCAGTTCTTC. Residues: CASSPPLEIYNEQFF.

This chain connects TRBV7-9 to TRBJ1-1; TRBD1 aligns across 10 bases. The length of the CDR3 is 17 residues. Germline V CDR1 and CDR2: SEHNR, FQNEAQ (reference sequence). J gave up 1 base and V 5 bases, and 10 bases lay outside the gene matches. The CDR3 DNA is TGTGCCAGCAGCACGAGACAGGGGGCAGCGGCGAACACTGAAGCTTTCTTT. Translation gives CASSTRQGAAANTEAFF.

The chain has TRBV4-3 and TRBJ1-2; no reliable D call. V gave up 0 bases and J gave up 4 bases, with 18 bases separating them. This CDR3 has 17 amino acids. In germline, CDR1 is LGHNA, CDR2 YSLEER. For the CDR3, the DNA is TGCGCCAGCAGCCAAGACTCGACACGCCGCGACCCCTATGGCTACACCTTC. It yields the protein CASSQDSTRRDPYGYTF.

This clone was detected a few times. The rearrangement uses TRBV28 and TRBJ1-5; TRBD1 matches 10 bases. The V and J ends lost 6 bases and 6 bases, in that order; junction bases with no gene match: 14. CDR3 size: 17 residues. The germline V gene encodes CDR1 MDHEN and CDR2 SYDVKM. Here the CDR3 DNA reads TGTGCCAGCAGCACTCCCAGGACAGGGGGTTTCGGTCAGCCCCAGCATTTT. Residues: CASSTPRTGGFGQPQHF.

The gene calls are TRBV19 and TRBJ1-1; the match to TRBD1 covers 7 bases. The V gene end was trimmed by 7 bases and the J gene end by 1 base; junction bases not matched to a gene: 3. This CDR3 is built from 13 residues. CDR1 and CDR2 from the germline V gene are LNHDA and SQIVND (reference sequence). The CDR3 reads CASNNRGNTEAFF. Written as DNA, the CDR3 is TGTGCCAGTAACAACAGGGGGAACACTGAAGCTTTCTTT.

This clone was seen more than once but under ten times. The chain has TRBV6-5 and TRBJ1-5; no firm D call. CDR3 length equals 16 residues. V was pared by 4 bases and J by 1 base, with 14 bases between. Germline V gives CDR1 MNHEY, CDR2 SVGAGI. The CDR3 sequence: CASSSSGPLSNQPQHF. The CDR3 nucleotides read TGTGCCAGCAGTTCCTCCGGCCCCTTGAGCAATCAGCCCCAGCATTTT.

The V and J genes are TRBV30 and TRBJ2-7; maybe TRBD1 (6 bases). V was cut by 5 bases and J by 1 base, with 6 bases left in between. The CDR3 totals 11 residues. Germline CDR1 GTSNPN, CDR2 SVGIG (reference sequence). CDR3 nucleotides: TGTGCCTGGGGGACATCCTACGAGCAGTACTTC. It encodes CAWGTSYEQYF.

The J gene is TRBJ2-2, the V gene TRBV25-1, with a tentative D call TRBD2 (6 bases). Trimming removed 7 bases from V and 5 bases from J, with 20 bases in between. CDR3 length: 16 amino acids. Germline loops: CDR1 MGHDK, CDR2 SYGVNS. The CDR3 here is CASKSSGLAGTGELFF. CDR3 DNA sequence: TGTGCCAGCAAGTCCAGCGGGTTGGCCGGGACCGGGGAGCTGTTTTTT.

The CDR3 DNA is TGTGCCAGCAGCTTAGACTCCCGCGAGCAGTACTTC. Translation: CASSLDSREQYF. The J gene is TRBJ2-7, the V gene TRBV11-2, with D unclear. This CDR3 is built from 12 residues. The V gene's germline CDR1 is SGHAT and CDR2 FQNNGV. Trimming took 0 bases from V and 6 from J, leaving 6 bases between them.

The chain joins TRBV6-1 to TRBJ2-1; 9 bases are shared with TRBD2. V was clipped by 4 bases and J by 6 bases; unmatched bases: 10. Germline CDR1 is MNHNS and CDR2 is SASEGT. The CDR3 length is 16 residues. CDR3 sequence: CASSGYSGSTLNEQFF. The CDR3 nucleotides are TGTGCCAGCAGTGGGTATAGCGGGAGTACCCTCAATGAGCAGTTCTTC.

The gene calls are TRBV11-3 and TRBJ2-7; TRBD2 matches at 7 bases. With V trimmed by 3 bases and J by 3 bases, 5 bases remained unmatched. Germline loops: CDR1 SGHNT, CDR2 YENEEA. This CDR3 has 14 residues. This chain's CDR3 is CASSLGRGVYEQYF. CDR3 coding DNA: TGTGCCAGCAGCTTGGGCCGGGGGGTCTACGAGCAGTACTTC. Full variable domain (remainder filled in from reference TRBV11-3 and TRBJ2-7): EAGVVQSPRYKIIEKKQPVAFWCNPISGHNTLYWYLQNLGQGPELLIRYENEEAVDDSQLPKDRFSAERLKGVDSTLKIQPAELGDSAVYLCASSLGRGVYEQYFGPGTRLTVT.

This chain uses TRBV19 with TRBJ2-2, with a weak D call TRBD2 (5 bases). V was pared by 7 bases and J by 15 bases, with 21 bases between. The germline gives CDR1 LNHDA, CDR2 SQIVND (reference sequence). The CDR3 has 13 amino acids. The CDR3 loop reads CASTDRAAVLVFF. CDR3 coding DNA: TGTGCCAGTACCGACCGCGCAGCGGTTTTGGTGTTTTTT.

The genes are TRBV5-1 and TRBJ2-7, with D tentatively TRBD2 (5 bases). The CDR3 covers 14 residues. Per the germline V gene, CDR1 is SGHRS and CDR2 is YFSETQ. V gave up 5 bases and J gave up 0 bases, with 12 bases separating them. The CDR3: CASRTTGSSYEQYF. The CDR3, as DNA: TGCGCCAGCAGAACGACGGGGAGCTCCTACGAGCAGTACTTC.

This clone was seen a handful of times. This chain connects TRBV7-9 to TRBJ1-2; a possible D gene is TRBD1 (6 bases). V dropped 2 bases and J dropped 7 bases, with 11 bases sitting between them. The CDR3 is 13 residues long. CDR1 and CDR2 (germline): SEHNR, FQNEAQ (reference sequence). The chain's CDR3 is CASSLLAGAGYTF. The CDR3 DNA is TGTGCCAGCAGCTTATTAGCAGGGGCTGGCTACACCTTC. Supplemented by reference TRBV7-9 and TRBJ1-2, the full variable domain reads DTGVSQNPRHKITKRGQNVTFRCDPISEHNRLYWYRQTLGQGPEFLTYFQNEAQLEKSRLLSDRFSAERPKGSFSTLEIQRTEQGDSAMYLCASSLLAGAGYTFGSGTRLTVV.

In DNA, the CDR3 is TGTGCCAGCAGCTTAAAGGGCGGATCCTACGAGCAGTACTTC. It encodes CASSLKGGSYEQYF. The chain carries TRBV7-9 and TRBJ2-7; the D is unclear. CDR1 and CDR2 (germline): SEHNR, FQNEAQ (reference sequence). The V and J ends lost 2 bases and 1 base respectively, with 9 bases between them. The CDR3 is 14 amino acids. Filled out from reference TRBV7-9 and TRBJ2-7, the complete variable domain reads DTGVSQNPRHKITKRGQNVTFRCDPISEHNRLYWYRQTLGQGPEFLTYFQNEAQLEKSRLLSDRFSAERPKGSFSTLEIQRTEQGDSAMYLCASSLKGGSYEQYFGPGTRLTVT.